This TCR beta chain was recorded in a study of cytomegalovirus exposure and HLA in healthy donors. The PCR made use of 60 Vbeta and 13 Jbeta primers. Libraries were prepared by immunoSEQ multiplex PCR; TCRdb keeps only in-frame clonotypes and omits some of them. The repertoire includes 90,000 to 100,000 clones, under 75% of them detected once, and under 3% sits in the top ten. Sequenced material: PBMCs. This receptor was identified in a man between 45 and 60 years old in good health and CMV-seronegative.

The CDR3 here is CASSNREGVHNEKLFF. Written as DNA, the CDR3 is TGTGCCAGTAGTAACCGAGAGGGGGTCCATAATGAAAAACTGTTTTTT. This chain joins TRBV19 and TRBJ1-4, with D possibly TRBD1 on 6 matching bases. There are 16 residues in the CDR3. From germline, CDR1 is LNHDA and CDR2 SQIVND (reference sequence). Trimming cost V 4 bases and J 4 bases, with 16 bases left between them.